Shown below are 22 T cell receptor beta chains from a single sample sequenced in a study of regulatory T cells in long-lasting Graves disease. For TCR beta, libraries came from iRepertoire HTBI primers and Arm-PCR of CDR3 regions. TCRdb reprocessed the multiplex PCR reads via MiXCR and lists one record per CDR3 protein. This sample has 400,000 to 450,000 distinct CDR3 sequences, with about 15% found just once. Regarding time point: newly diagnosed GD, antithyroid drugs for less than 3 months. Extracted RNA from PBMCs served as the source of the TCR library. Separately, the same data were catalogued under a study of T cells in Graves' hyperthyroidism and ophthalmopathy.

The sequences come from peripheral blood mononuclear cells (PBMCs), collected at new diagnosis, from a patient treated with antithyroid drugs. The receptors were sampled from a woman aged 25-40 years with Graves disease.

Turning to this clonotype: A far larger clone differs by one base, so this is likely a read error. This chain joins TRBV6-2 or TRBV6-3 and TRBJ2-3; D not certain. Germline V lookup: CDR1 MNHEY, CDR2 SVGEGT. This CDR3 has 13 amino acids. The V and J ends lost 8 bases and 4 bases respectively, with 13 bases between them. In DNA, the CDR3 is TGTGCCAGCGGTCGCCGGAATCCAGATACGCAGTATTTT. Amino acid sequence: CASGRRNPDTQYF.

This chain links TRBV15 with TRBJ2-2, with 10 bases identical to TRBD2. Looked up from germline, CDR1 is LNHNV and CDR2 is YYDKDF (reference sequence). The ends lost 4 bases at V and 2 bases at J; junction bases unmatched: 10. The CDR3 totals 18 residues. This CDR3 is CATSIRASGRPNTGELFF. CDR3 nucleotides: TGTGCCACCAGCATCAGGGCTAGCGGGAGACCCAACACCGGGGAGCTGTTTTTT.

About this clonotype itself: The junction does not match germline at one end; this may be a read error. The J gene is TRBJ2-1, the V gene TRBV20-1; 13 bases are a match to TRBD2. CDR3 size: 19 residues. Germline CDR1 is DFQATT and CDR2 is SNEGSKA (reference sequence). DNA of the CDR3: TGCAGTGCCTTGATTCGGACTAGCGGGAGTGTCGGCTCCTACAGTGAGCAGTTCTTC. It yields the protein CSALIRTSGSVGSYSEQFF.

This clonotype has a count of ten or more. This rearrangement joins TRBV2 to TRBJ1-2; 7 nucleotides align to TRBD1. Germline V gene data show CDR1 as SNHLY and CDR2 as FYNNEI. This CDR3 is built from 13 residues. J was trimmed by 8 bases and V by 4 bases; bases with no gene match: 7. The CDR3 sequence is CASSGGTVDGYTF. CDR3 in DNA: TGTGCCAGCAGTGGGGGGACAGTGGACGGCTACACCTTC.

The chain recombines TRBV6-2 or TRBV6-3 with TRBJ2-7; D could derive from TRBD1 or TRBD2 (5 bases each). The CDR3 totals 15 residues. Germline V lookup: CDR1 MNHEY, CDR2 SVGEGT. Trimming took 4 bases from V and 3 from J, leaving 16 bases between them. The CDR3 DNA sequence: TGTGCCAGCAGTTCCCCCCGGGGCAGCCTCTACGAGCAGTACTTC. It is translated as CASSSPRGSLYEQYF.

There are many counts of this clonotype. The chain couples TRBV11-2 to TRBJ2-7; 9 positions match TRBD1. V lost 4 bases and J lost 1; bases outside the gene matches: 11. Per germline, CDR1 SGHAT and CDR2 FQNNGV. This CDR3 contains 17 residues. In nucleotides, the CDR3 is TGTGCCAGCAGCTCCATAAGTGGACAGGGGAAATCCTACGAGCAGTACTTC. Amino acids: CASSSISGQGKSYEQYF.

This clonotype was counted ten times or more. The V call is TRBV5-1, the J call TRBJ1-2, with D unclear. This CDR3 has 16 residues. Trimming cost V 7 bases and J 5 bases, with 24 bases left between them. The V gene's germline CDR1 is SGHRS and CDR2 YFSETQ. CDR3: CASGNGTEVYQYGYTF. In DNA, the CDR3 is TGCGCCAGCGGTAATGGAACAGAGGTTTACCAATATGGCTACACCTTC. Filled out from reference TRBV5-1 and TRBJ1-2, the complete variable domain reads KAGVTQTPRYLIKTRGQQVTLSCSPISGHRSVSWYQQTPGQGLQFLFEYFSETQRNKGNFPGRFSGRQFSNSRSEMNVSTLELGDSALYLCASGNGTEVYQYGYTFGSGTRLTVV.

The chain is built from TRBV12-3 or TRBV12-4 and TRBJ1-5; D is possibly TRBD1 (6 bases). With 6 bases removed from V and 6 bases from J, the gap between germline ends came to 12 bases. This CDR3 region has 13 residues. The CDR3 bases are TGTGCCAGCAGGCCGGGGGGGGCTCAGCCCCAGCATTTT. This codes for CASRPGGAQPQHF.

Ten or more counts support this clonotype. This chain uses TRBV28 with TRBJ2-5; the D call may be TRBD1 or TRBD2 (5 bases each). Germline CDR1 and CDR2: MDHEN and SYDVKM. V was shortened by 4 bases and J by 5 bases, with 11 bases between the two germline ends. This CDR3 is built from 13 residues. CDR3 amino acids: CASSSGREETQYF. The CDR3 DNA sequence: TGTGCCAGCAGTTCTGGCAGGGAGGAGACCCAGTACTTC. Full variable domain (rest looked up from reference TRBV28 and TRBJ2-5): DVKVTQSSRYLVKRTGEKVFLECVQDMDHENMFWYRQDPGLGLRLIYFSYDVKMKEKGDIPEGYSVSREKKERFSLILESASTNQTSMYLCASSSGREETQYFGPGTRLLVL.

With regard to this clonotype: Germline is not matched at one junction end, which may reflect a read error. The CDR3 DNA sequence: TGTGCCAACAGCTGGGGGCTAGCGGGAGGGCCTGATGAGCAGTTCTTC. It is translated as CANSWGLAGGPDEQFF. The rearrangement joins TRBV5-6 to TRBJ2-1, with 12 bases lining up with TRBD2. Germline V gene sequence: CDR1 SGHDT, CDR2 YYEEEE. The CDR3 is 16 amino acids.

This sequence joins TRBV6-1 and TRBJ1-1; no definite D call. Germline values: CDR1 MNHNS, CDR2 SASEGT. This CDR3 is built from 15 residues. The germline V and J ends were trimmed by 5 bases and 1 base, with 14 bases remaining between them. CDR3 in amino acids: CASSPGYNPNTEAFF. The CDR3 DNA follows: TGTGCCAGCAGTCCCGGGTATAACCCGAACACTGAAGCTTTCTTT.

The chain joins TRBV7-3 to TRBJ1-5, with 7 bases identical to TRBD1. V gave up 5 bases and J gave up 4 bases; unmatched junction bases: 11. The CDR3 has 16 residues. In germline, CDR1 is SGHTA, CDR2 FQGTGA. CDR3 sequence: CASSPTEGAGNQPQHF. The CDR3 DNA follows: TGTGCCAGCAGCCCAACTGAGGGGGCAGGAAATCAGCCCCAGCATTTT.

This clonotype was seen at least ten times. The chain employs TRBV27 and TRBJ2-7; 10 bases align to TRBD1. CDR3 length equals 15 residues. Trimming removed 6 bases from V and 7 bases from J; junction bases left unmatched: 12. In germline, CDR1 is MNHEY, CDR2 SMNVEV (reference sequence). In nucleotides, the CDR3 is TGTGCCAGCAGCCCCAGGGACAGGGGACGCGGGGAGCAGTACTTC. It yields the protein CASSPRDRGRGEQYF.

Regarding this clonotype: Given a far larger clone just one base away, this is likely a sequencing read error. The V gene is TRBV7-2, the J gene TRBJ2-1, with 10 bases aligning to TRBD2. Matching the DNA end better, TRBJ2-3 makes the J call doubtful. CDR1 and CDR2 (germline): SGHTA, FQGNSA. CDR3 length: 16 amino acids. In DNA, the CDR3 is TGTGCCAGCAGCTCTCAACCTAGCGGGAGCCGAGATAGGCAGTATTTT. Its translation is CASSSQPSGSRDRQYF.

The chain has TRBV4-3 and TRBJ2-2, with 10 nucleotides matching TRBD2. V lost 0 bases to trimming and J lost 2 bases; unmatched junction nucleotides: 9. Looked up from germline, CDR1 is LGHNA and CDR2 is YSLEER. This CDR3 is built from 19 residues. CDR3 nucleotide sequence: TGCGCCAGCAGCCAAGATCCAGCGGGAGGGCGGCTAAACACCGGGGAGCTGTTTTTT. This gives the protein CASSQDPAGGRLNTGELFF.

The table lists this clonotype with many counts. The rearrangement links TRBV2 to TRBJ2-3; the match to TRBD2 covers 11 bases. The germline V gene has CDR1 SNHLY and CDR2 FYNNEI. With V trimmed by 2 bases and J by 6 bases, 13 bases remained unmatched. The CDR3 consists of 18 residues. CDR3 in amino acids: CASSETSLTGLAADTQYF. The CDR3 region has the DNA TGTGCCAGCAGTGAAACCTCACTGACGGGACTAGCGGCCGATACGCAGTATTTT.

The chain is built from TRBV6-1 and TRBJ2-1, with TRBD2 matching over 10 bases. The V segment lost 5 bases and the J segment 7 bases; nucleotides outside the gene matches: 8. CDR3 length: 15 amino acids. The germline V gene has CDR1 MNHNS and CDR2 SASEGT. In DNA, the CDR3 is TGTGCCAGCAGTCGAGCGGGAGGGCCTATAAATGAGCAGTTCTTC. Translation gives CASSRAGGPINEQFF.

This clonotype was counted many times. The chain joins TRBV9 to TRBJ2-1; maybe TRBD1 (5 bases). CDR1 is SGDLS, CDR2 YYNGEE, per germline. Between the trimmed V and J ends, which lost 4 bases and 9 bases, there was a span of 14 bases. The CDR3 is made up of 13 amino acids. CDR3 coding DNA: TGTGCCAGCAGCAAGAGCAGGGCGCTTGAGCAGTTCTTC. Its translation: CASSKSRALEQFF.

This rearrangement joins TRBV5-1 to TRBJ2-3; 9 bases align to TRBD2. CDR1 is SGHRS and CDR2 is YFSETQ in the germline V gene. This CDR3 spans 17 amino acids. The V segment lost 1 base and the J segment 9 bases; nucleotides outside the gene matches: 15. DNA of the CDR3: TGCGCCAGCAGCTTGTATCGTGCGGGAGGGCCTGTTATAACGCAGTATTTT. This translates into CASSLYRAGGPVITQYF.

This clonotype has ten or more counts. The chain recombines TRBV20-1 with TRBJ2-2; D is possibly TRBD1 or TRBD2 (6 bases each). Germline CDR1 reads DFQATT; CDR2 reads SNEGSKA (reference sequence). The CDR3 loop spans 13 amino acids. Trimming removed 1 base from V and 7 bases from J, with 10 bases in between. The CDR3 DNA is TGCAGTGCTAGAGTGGGGGGCGACGGGGAGCTGTTTTTT. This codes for CSARVGGDGELFF.

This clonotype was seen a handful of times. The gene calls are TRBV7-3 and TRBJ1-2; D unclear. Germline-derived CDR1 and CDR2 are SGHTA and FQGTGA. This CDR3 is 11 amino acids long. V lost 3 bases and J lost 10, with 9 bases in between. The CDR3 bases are TGTGCCAGCAGCTTCCGGATTTTCTACACCTTC. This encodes CASSFRIFYTF.

CDR3 loop: CASSQDYLDRGGLDYGYTF. The CDR3 coding sequence is TGCGCCAGCAGCCAAGATTATCTGGACAGGGGTGGGCTAGACTATGGCTACACCTTC. The V and J genes are TRBV4-1 and TRBJ1-2; the match to TRBD1 covers 9 bases. V shed 0 bases and J 3 bases; nucleotides not matched to a gene: 14. In germline, CDR1 is MGHRA, CDR2 YSYEKL. There are 19 residues in the CDR3.